This is a list of T cell receptor beta chains from one sample in a study of T-cell reconstitution after alpha-beta-depleted transplantation in children. Using its own MiXCR run on the PCR reads, TCRdb lists one record per CDR3 protein. This sample has around 600,000 distinct CDR3 sequences, with around a sixth found just once. The sample here was PBMCs from the stem cell graft donor, taken from the stem cell graft. These receptors originate from a human donor who donated a stem cell graft to a child with acute myeloid leukemia. CDR3s include the opening cysteine and the closing phenylalanine or tryptophan. A D gene is named only where the DNA matches it firmly. Where a row states a size, it is once, few, many or the class of an expanded clone; other rows omit it.

V gene,clone size,D gene,J gene,CDR3 DNA,CDR3 protein
TRBV20-1,many,TRBD1,TRBJ1-5,TGCAGTGGCGTACAGGGGGCAGGCAATCAGCCCCAGCATTTT,CSGVQGAGNQPQHF
TRBV27,many,NA,TRBJ2-1,TGTGCCAGCAGTCCCCGGCCTTACAATGAGCAGTTCTTC,CASSPRPYNEQFF
TRBV12-3/TRBV12-4,many,TRBD2,TRBJ2-1,TGTGCCAGCATCAAGGGGCGGGGGTGGCACAATGAGCAGTTCTTC,CASIKGRGWHNEQFF
TRBV7-9,few,NA,TRBJ2-1,TGTGCCAGCAGATCCGCCGGAGGGAGCTCCTACAATGAGCAGTTCTTC,CASRSAGGSSYNEQFF
TRBV20-1,many,NA,TRBJ1-1,TGCAGTGCTAGGCCCCCGACACCGAACACTGAAGCTTTCTTT,CSARPPTPNTEAFF
TRBV4-1,NA,NA,TRBJ2-3,TGCGCCAGCAGCCAGGGCCGCGGGGCTGAGGATACAGATACGCAGTATTTT,CASSQGRGAEDTDTQYF
TRBV20-1,many,NA,TRBJ2-5,TGCAGTGCTAGAGATGTTGTAACCCCACGTGAGACCCAGTACTTC,CSARDVVTPRETQYF
TRBV20-1,many,NA,TRBJ2-1,TGCAGTGCTAACTCAGGGTCTAGGTACAATGAGCAGTTCTTC,CSANSGSRYNEQFF
TRBV6-5,many,TRBD2,TRBJ2-1,TGTGCCAGCAGTTACTCGATAGCTAGCGGGGTTAATGAGCAGTTCTTC,CASSYSIASGVNEQFF
TRBV4-3,many,NA,TRBJ1-1,TGCGCCAGCAGCCAAGTAGACCTCGACACTGAAGCTTTCTTT,CASSQVDLDTEAFF
TRBV20-1,many,NA,TRBJ2-1,TGCAGTGCTAGGGGGACCCAGAACAATGAGCAGTTCTTC,CSARGTQNNEQFF
TRBV20-1,many,TRBD1,TRBJ1-3,TGCAGTGCTAGATCGTGGACAGGGGTCGGAAACACCATATATTTT,CSARSWTGVGNTIYF
TRBV29-1,many,TRBD1,TRBJ1-2,TGCAGCGTGCCCGGGACAGGGGGCGTGGGAGGCTACACCTTC,CSVPGTGGVGGYTF
TRBV3-1,NA,TRBD1,TRBJ1-2,TGTGCCAGCAGTTTCCGGGACAGGGGCCACTATGGCTACACCTTC,CASSFRDRGHYGYTF
TRBV20-1,many,NA,TRBJ1-1,TGCAGTGCTAAGGGGACCTTGACGAACACTGAAGCTTTCTTT,CSAKGTLTNTEAFF
TRBV7-9,NA,NA,TRBJ1-1,TGTGCCAGCAGCCCACCGGACAAGTCGAACACTGAAGCTTTCTTT,CASSPPDKSNTEAFF
TRBV24-1,NA,NA,TRBJ1-5,TGTGCCACCAGTTTTTCCGGTGTGAATCAGCCCCAGCATTTT,CATSFSGVNQPQHF
TRBV15,many,NA,TRBJ2-7,TGTGCCACCAGCAGGGTAACCACGGGGACCTACGAGCAGTACTTC,CATSRVTTGTYEQYF
TRBV12-3/TRBV12-4,NA,NA,TRBJ2-2,TGTGCCAGCAGCATAAACACCGGGGAGCTGTTTTTT,CASSINTGELFF
TRBV15,many,NA,TRBJ1-5,TGTGCCACCGGAGGGGCGTATAGCAATCAGCCCCAGCATTTT,CATGGAYSNQPQHF
TRBV28,NA,TRBD2,TRBJ2-3,TGTGCCAGCAGTTTAGTAATTCGGCGGCTAGCGGGGGACACAGATACGCAGTATTTT,CASSLVIRRLAGDTDTQYF
TRBV7-9,once,TRBD1,TRBJ2-5,TGTGCCAGCAGCCTACGGACAGGGGGCAGTTCTGGGGAGACCCAGTACTTC,CASSLRTGGSSGETQYF
TRBV5-5,many,NA,TRBJ2-1,TGTGCCAGCAGCGCCGGTCCCCCTAAGGATGAGCAGTTCTTC,CASSAGPPKDEQFF
TRBV11-2,NA,NA,TRBJ2-5,TGTGCCAGCAGCTTGCGATTTAGAGAGACCCAGTACTTC,CASSLRFRETQYF
TRBV7-9,few,TRBD1,TRBJ1-1,TGTGCCAGCAGTTCGGGACAGGGCGGAAGAACTGAAGCTTTCTTT,CASSSGQGGRTEAFF
TRBV6-2/TRBV6-3,few,NA,TRBJ1-1,TGTGCCAGCAGCTTTGGGGACTCGGAAGGTACGAGCACTGAAGCTTTCTTT,CASSFGDSEGTSTEAFF
TRBV7-2,NA,TRBD1,TRBJ2-2,TGTGCCAGCAGCTTGGGGACAGGGCCTGGCACCGGGGAGCTGTTTTTT,CASSLGTGPGTGELFF
TRBV6-2/TRBV6-3,NA,TRBD2,TRBJ2-7,TGTGCCAGCAGAACGGGACTAGCGGGGAACTACGAGCAGTACTTC,CASRTGLAGNYEQYF
TRBV7-6,few,NA,TRBJ1-1,TGTGCCAGCAGCTTACGGACCAGTGGTTTGGACACTGAAGCTTTCTTT,CASSLRTSGLDTEAFF
TRBV6-5,NA,NA,TRBJ2-3,TGTGCCAGCAGTTACGGGGTTGGGGGGGGGCCAACAGATACGCAGTATTTT,CASSYGVGGGPTDTQYF
TRBV6-1,few,TRBD2,TRBJ2-1,TGTGCCAGCGCTACGGGGACTAGCGGGGGATACAATGAGCAGTTCTTC,CASATGTSGGYNEQFF
TRBV29-1,once,NA,TRBJ2-1,TGCAGCGTTGAAGATCCTGGGAATGAGCAGATCTTC,CSVEDPGNEQIF
TRBV7-3,NA,TRBD1,TRBJ2-2,TGTGCCAGCAGCTTAGAGCTAGGGAGACAGGGTAACACCGGGGAGCTGTTTTTT,CASSLELGRQGNTGELFF
TRBV4-3,many,NA,TRBJ2-3,TGCGCCAGCAGCCTCAAGAGGCAGTTTGCAGATACGCAGTATTTT,CASSLKRQFADTQYF
TRBV29-1,many,NA,TRBJ2-3,TGCAGCGTTGAAGAGAATTCAGAAGGCACAGATACGCAGTATTTT,CSVEENSEGTDTQYF
TRBV12-3/TRBV12-4,NA,NA,TRBJ1-2,TGTGCCATACACCGGGACGCGGAATTTTTTGGCTACACCTTC,CAIHRDAEFFGYTF
TRBV20-1,many,NA,TRBJ1-5,TGCAGTGCCCAACAGCCTTATAGCAATCAGCCCCAGCATTTT,CSAQQPYSNQPQHF
TRBV12-3/TRBV12-4,NA,NA,TRBJ1-4,TGTGCCAGCAGTTTAGCGAGAAAATCGGGTCGGGAAAAACTGTTTTTT,CASSLARKSGREKLFF
TRBV5-5,many,NA,TRBJ1-2,TGTGCCAGCAGCTACCGGGCCCAACCTGACTATGGCTACACCTTC,CASSYRAQPDYGYTF
TRBV5-1,few,NA,TRBJ2-5,TGCGCCAGCAGCTTGTCCGGGTTGGTGGAGACCCAGTACTTC,CASSLSGLVETQYF
TRBV12-5,NA,NA,TRBJ2-1,TGTGCTAGTGCCTTTAATGGCCCCCGAGCCCGGAGGAATGAGCAGTTCTTC,CASAFNGPRARRNEQFF
TRBV7-2,NA,NA,TRBJ2-6,TGTGCCAGCAGCCTAGACTGGGGTGGGGCCAACGTCCTGACTTTC,CASSLDWGGANVLTF
TRBV5-1,few,NA,TRBJ2-5,TGCGCCAGCAGATCGGCGGGGTACCAAGAGACCCAGTACTTC,CASRSAGYQETQYF
TRBV5-1,few,NA,TRBJ2-5,TGCGCCAGCAGCTTGGCTCGGTACTCCCAAGAGACCCAGTACTTC,CASSLARYSQETQYF
TRBV20-1,NA,NA,TRBJ1-1,TGCAGTGCTAGTGGCGCGGCGGGACGGACTGAAGCTTTCTTT,CSASGAAGRTEAFF
TRBV12-5,NA,TRBD1,TRBJ2-1,TGTGCTAGTGGTACAGGACAGGTTAGGGGAGATGAGCAGTTCTTC,CASGTGQVRGDEQFF
TRBV7-6,many,NA,TRBJ2-1,TGTGCCAGCAGCTCCAAAACTAATTTCAATGAGCAGTTCTTC,CASSSKTNFNEQFF
TRBV3-1,NA,TRBD2,TRBJ2-3,TGTGCCAGCAGCCAAGACGGTACTAGCGGACAGTATTTT,CASSQDGTSGQYF
TRBV24-1,few,NA,TRBJ2-1,TGTGCCACCAGTGTCACCGGGCCTTACAATGAGCAGTTCTTC,CATSVTGPYNEQFF
TRBV7-2,many,NA,TRBJ2-3,TGTGCCAGCAGCGCACAGTTTAGCACAGATACGCAGTATTTT,CASSAQFSTDTQYF
TRBV5-5,few,TRBD1,TRBJ1-6,TGTGCCAGCAGCTCCAGACAACAGGGGAGGAATTCACCCCTCCACTTT,CASSSRQQGRNSPLHF
TRBV5-5,few,NA,TRBJ1-4,TGTGCCAGCAGCTTGTCGACAGCACGTAATGAAAAACTGTTTTTT,CASSLSTARNEKLFF
TRBV5-6,NA,NA,TRBJ1-4,TGTGCCAGCAGCCAGGGACCGTGGGCAACTAATGAAAAACTGTTTTTT,CASSQGPWATNEKLFF
TRBV29-1,many,TRBD1,TRBJ2-5,TGCAGCGTTGAAAAGGGGGCAGAGACCCAGTACTTC,CSVEKGAETQYF
TRBV5-1,NA,NA,TRBJ2-3,TGCGCCAGCAGCTTCCAGCGGGTTTTGCAGTATTTT,CASSFQRVLQYF
TRBV21-1,few,NA,TRBJ2-3,TGTGCCAGCACCGCCCCAGAACGGGGTAGCACAGATACGCAGTATTTT,CASTAPERGSTDTQYF
TRBV7-2,few,NA,TRBJ1-1,TGTGCCAGCAGCTTACAGGGGCCGATACTCACTGAAGCTTTCTTT,CASSLQGPILTEAFF